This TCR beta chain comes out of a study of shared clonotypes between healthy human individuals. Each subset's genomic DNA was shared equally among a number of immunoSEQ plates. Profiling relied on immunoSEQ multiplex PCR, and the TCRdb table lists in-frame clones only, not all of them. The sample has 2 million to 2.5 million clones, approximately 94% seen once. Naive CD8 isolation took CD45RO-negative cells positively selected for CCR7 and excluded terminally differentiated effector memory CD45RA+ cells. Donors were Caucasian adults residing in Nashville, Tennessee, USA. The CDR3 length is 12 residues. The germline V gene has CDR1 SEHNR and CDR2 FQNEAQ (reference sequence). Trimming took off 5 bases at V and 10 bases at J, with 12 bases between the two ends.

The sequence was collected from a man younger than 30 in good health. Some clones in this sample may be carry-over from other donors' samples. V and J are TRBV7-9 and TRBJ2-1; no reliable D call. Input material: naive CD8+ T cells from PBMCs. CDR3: CASSLVHREQFF. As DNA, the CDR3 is TGTGCCAGCAGCCTAGTCCACAGAGAGCAGTTCTTC. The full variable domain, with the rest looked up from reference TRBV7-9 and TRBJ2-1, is DTGVSQNPRHKITKRGQNVTFRCDPISEHNRLYWYRQTLGQGPEFLTYFQNEAQLEKSRLLSDRFSAERPKGSFSTLEIQRTEQGDSAMYLCASSLVHREQFFGPGTRLTVL.